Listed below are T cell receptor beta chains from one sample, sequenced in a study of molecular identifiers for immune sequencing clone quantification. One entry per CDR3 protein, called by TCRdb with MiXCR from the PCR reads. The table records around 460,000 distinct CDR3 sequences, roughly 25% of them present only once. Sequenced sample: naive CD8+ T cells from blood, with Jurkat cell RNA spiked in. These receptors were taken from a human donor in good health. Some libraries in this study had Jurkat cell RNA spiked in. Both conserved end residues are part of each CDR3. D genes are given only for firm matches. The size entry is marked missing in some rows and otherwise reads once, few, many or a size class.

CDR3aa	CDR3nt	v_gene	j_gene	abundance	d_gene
CASSPDPSSYEQYF	TGTGCCAGCAGTCCCGACCCCTCCTCCTACGAGCAGTACTTC	TRBV6-5	TRBJ2-7	many	.
CASSLEIISGSTDTQYF	TGTGCCAGCAGTTTGGAAATTATTAGCGGGAGCACAGATACGCAGTATTTT	TRBV12-3/TRBV12-4	TRBJ2-3	.	TRBD2
CASSYAPLAGGTTDTQYF	TGTGCCAGCAGTTACGCACCACTAGCGGGAGGGACCACAGATACGCAGTATTTT	TRBV6-5	TRBJ2-3	few	TRBD2
CASSSLDRDSPYEQYF	TGTGCCAGCAGCTCTCTCGACAGAGACTCCCCCTACGAGCAGTACTTC	TRBV13	TRBJ2-7	once	.
CASSPGGGSNEKLFF	TGTGCCAGCAGCCCCGGGGGGGGCTCTAATGAAAAACTGTTTTTT	TRBV9	TRBJ1-4	few	.
CASTEGDTGELFF	TGTGCCAGCACAGAGGGGGACACCGGGGAGCTGTTTTTT	TRBV9	TRBJ2-2	once	.
CASSQARGTEAFF	TGCGCCAGCAGCCAGGCTAGGGGTACTGAAGCTTTCTTT	TRBV4-1	TRBJ1-1	many	.
CAWSVYRGPSGANVLTF	TGTGCCTGGAGTGTATACAGGGGGCCTTCTGGGGCCAACGTCCTGACTTTC	TRBV30	TRBJ2-6	few	TRBD1
CASSLGGRGIVGYTF	TGCGCCAGCAGCCTAGGCGGCAGGGGGATTGTTGGCTACACCTTC	TRBV4-1	TRBJ1-2	few	TRBD1
CASSASSSGGAREQFF	TGTGCCAGCAGCGCATCGTCTAGCGGGGGGGCTAGAGAGCAGTTCTTC	TRBV9	TRBJ2-1	few	TRBD2
CASSSGVHGSSPLHF	TGTGCCAGCAGTTCCGGGGTCCACGGGAGTTCACCCCTCCACTTT	TRBV6-1	TRBJ1-6	many	.
CSVVDRADTEAFF	TGCAGCGTCGTCGACCGGGCAGACACTGAAGCTTTCTTT	TRBV29-1	TRBJ1-1	few	.
CASSYSILGLAEGSGTDTQYF	TGTGCCAGCAGTTACTCGATACTTGGTCTAGCGGAAGGTTCTGGCACAGATACGCAGTATTTT	TRBV6-2/TRBV6-3	TRBJ2-3	few	TRBD2
CASSPPRAGELFF	TGTGCCAGCAGCCCCCCGAGAGCCGGGGAGCTGTTTTTT	TRBV13	TRBJ2-2	few	.
CAWSGQGQYF	TGTGCCTGGAGTGGACAGGGGCAGTACTTC	TRBV30	TRBJ2-7	.	TRBD1
CASSGSGIRLAVNTGELFF	TGTGCCAGCAGTGGGAGCGGAATCAGACTAGCAGTGAACACCGGGGAGCTGTTTTTT	TRBV6-1	TRBJ2-2	few	TRBD2
CASSQDSRAGGNQPQHF	TGCGCCAGCAGCCAAGATTCCAGGGCGGGAGGCAATCAGCCCCAGCATTTT	TRBV4-3	TRBJ1-5	.	.
CSAHEIGTSYYEQYF	TGCAGTGCTCACGAAATCGGGACTAGTTACTACGAGCAGTACTTC	TRBV20-1	TRBJ2-7	few	TRBD2
CSARGEKPSGRAGYWDEQYF	TGCAGTGCTAGAGGTGAAAAACCTAGCGGGAGGGCCGGGTATTGGGACGAGCAGTACTTC	TRBV20-1	TRBJ2-7	.	TRBD2
CASSLDSTGSYEQYF	TGTGCCAGCAGCTTAGACAGCACGGGCAGCTACGAGCAGTACTTC	TRBV7-9	TRBJ2-7	.	.
CASSEGGDFTDTQYF	TGTGCCAGCAGTGAAGGCGGGGACTTCACAGATACGCAGTATTTT	TRBV6-1	TRBJ2-3	.	.
CSARDNRDYSNQPQHF	TGCAGTGCTAGAGATAACAGGGACTACAGCAATCAGCCCCAGCATTTT	TRBV20-1	TRBJ1-5	many	.
CASSETGHLQETQYF	TGTGCCAGCAGTGAAACCGGACACCTGCAAGAGACCCAGTACTTC	TRBV2	TRBJ2-5	.	.
CASSRVEAYEQYF	TGTGCCAGTAGTCGGGTGGAAGCCTACGAGCAGTACTTC	TRBV19	TRBJ2-7	few	.
CSAGTGGPLEQYF	TGCAGCGCAGGGACAGGGGGTCCCCTCGAGCAGTACTTC	TRBV29-1	TRBJ2-7	many	TRBD1
CASSLERPQNTEAFF	TGTGCCAGCAGTTTAGAGAGACCGCAGAACACTGAAGCTTTCTTT	TRBV12-3/TRBV12-4	TRBJ1-1	many	.
CATSGDRGFYEQYF	TGTGCCACCAGCGGGGACAGGGGGTTTTACGAGCAGTACTTC	TRBV15	TRBJ2-7	.	TRBD1
CASSPRSSGGYNEQFF	TGTGCCAGCAGCCCAAGGTCCAGCGGGGGATACAATGAGCAGTTCTTC	TRBV7-9	TRBJ2-1	.	TRBD2
CAGSLGVYEQYF	TGTGCCGGCAGCCTAGGTGTCTACGAGCAGTACTTC	TRBV7-9	TRBJ2-7	.	.
CSARDRRGDGNQPQHF	TGCAGTGCTAGAGATCGAAGAGGGGATGGCAATCAACCCCAGCATTTT	TRBV20-1	TRBJ1-5	.	.
CASSVATGTAYEQYF	TGTGCCAGCAGCGTAGCTACCGGGACGGCGTACGAGCAGTACTTC	TRBV9	TRBJ2-7	few	.
CASSLIQPLAFSEQFF	TGTGCCAGCAGTTTAATCCAACCCCTAGCTTTCAGTGAGCAGTTCTTC	TRBV27	TRBJ2-1	few	.
CASSGTGGNYGYTF	TGTGCCAGCAGCGGAACAGGGGGCAACTATGGCTACACCTTC	TRBV9	TRBJ1-2	.	TRBD1
CASSQASGRGYEQYF	TGTGCCAGCAGCCAAGCTAGCGGGAGGGGGTACGAGCAGTACTTC	TRBV14	TRBJ2-7	.	TRBD2
CASSQEIAGVADTQYF	TGTGCCAGCAGCCAAGAGATAGCGGGAGTGGCAGATACGCAGTATTTT	TRBV4-2	TRBJ2-3	many	TRBD2
CASSHNTQGYTF	TGTGCCAGCAGCCACAACACCCAGGGCTACACCTTC	TRBV13	TRBJ1-2	few	.
CASSLDGLAGATSTDTQYF	TGTGCCAGCAGCTTAGATGGACTAGCGGGGGCCACTAGCACAGATACGCAGTATTTT	TRBV11-2	TRBJ2-3	.	TRBD2
CASSLPGTGGQETQYF	TGCGCCAGCAGCCTACCTGGGACAGGGGGCCAAGAGACCCAGTACTTC	TRBV5-1	TRBJ2-5	many	TRBD1
CASSHGSGVQETQYF	TGCGCCAGCAGCCATGGTAGCGGGGTACAAGAGACCCAGTACTTC	TRBV4-3	TRBJ2-5	.	TRBD2
CASSSWTGDWNEQFF	TGTGCCAGCAGCTCCTGGACAGGGGATTGGAATGAGCAGTTCTTC	TRBV7-2	TRBJ2-1	many	TRBD1
CSVGDGGTNFVDEQYF	TGCAGCGTTGGAGACGGGGGTACCAACTTCGTCGACGAGCAGTACTTC	TRBV29-1	TRBJ2-7	many	.
CASSLGREGLTWNTEAFF	TGTGCCAGCAGCTTAGGCCGTGAGGGGCTAACGTGGAACACTGAAGCTTTCTTT	TRBV13	TRBJ1-1	few	.
CASSMGGGPVDTQYF	TGTGCCAGTAGTATGGGGGGAGGGCCCGTGGATACGCAGTATTTT	TRBV19	TRBJ2-3	few	TRBD2
CSVEMNTEAFF	TGCAGCGTTGAGATGAACACTGAAGCTTTCTTT	TRBV29-1	TRBJ1-1	many	.
CSATEGNPPGELFF	TGCAGTGCTACGGAGGGGAACCCCCCCGGGGAGCTGTTTTTT	TRBV20-1	TRBJ2-2	many	.
CASSLADRNTGELFF	TGTGCCAGCAGCTTAGCGGACCGGAACACCGGGGAGCTGTTTTTT	TRBV7-2	TRBJ2-2	many	.
CATSESDGYNEQFF	TGTGCCACCAGTGAATCGGACGGATACAATGAGCAGTTCTTC	TRBV24-1	TRBJ2-1	few	.
CASSSGWNTNEKLFF	TGTGCCAGCAGTTCAGGTTGGAATACGAATGAAAAACTGTTTTTT	TRBV12-3/TRBV12-4	TRBJ1-4	.	.
CASSSTPGRLAEETQYF	TGTGCCAGCAGCTCCACCCCGGGGAGGCTAGCCGAAGAGACCCAGTACTTC	TRBV11-2	TRBJ2-5	few	.
CASSLDKGNTEAFF	TGCGCCAGCAGCTTGGACAAAGGGAACACTGAAGCTTTCTTT	TRBV5-1	TRBJ1-1	many	.
CASSYSAGPQETQYF	TGTGCCAGCAGCTATTCAGCGGGGCCCCAAGAGACCCAGTACTTC	TRBV11-2	TRBJ2-5	few	TRBD2
CASSRDTMGEQFF	TGTGCCAGCAGCAGGGACACTATGGGTGAGCAGTTCTTC	TRBV7-3	TRBJ2-1	.	.
CASSTIGQENTGELFF	TGTGCCAGCTCAACTATAGGACAGGAAAACACCGGGGAGCTGTTTTTT	TRBV18	TRBJ2-2	.	TRBD1
CASSLHRGTNTDTQYF	TGTGCCAGCAGCTTGCACAGGGGAACTAACACAGATACGCAGTATTTT	TRBV11-3	TRBJ2-3	few	TRBD1